These 20 T cell receptor beta chains originate from one sample sequenced in a study of shared clonotypes between healthy human individuals. Terminally differentiated effector memory CD45RA+ cells were excluded by CCR7 positive selection of CD45RO-negative cells. This table comes from immunoSEQ multiplex PCR, and its TCRdb copy is limited to in-frame clones, with some not included. The sample gives fewer than 700,000 clones, 90% to 95% of which show up once; over 0.1% is in the top ten. The material sequenced was naive CD8+ T cells sorted from blood. The receptor set was obtained from a woman in her twenties or thirties in good health.

This sequence joins TRBV5-4 and TRBJ2-7; D is tentatively TRBD1 or TRBD2 (5 bases each). In germline, CDR1 is SGHNT, CDR2 YYREEE (reference sequence). V lost 1 base and J 0 bases, leaving 11 bases between the germline ends. The CDR3 length is 15 residues. CDR3 nucleotides: TGTGCCAGCAGCTTGCAGGGCCGGGGCTCCTACGAGCAGTACTTC. This sequence encodes CASSLQGRGSYEQYF. The full variable domain, rest sourced from reference TRBV5-4 and TRBJ2-7, is ETGVTQSPTHLIKTRGQQVTLRCSSQSGHNTVSWYQQALGQGPQFIFQYYREEENGRGNFPPRFSGLQFPNYSSELNVNALELDDSALYLCASSLQGRGSYEQYFGPGTRLTVT.

The chain employs TRBV19 and TRBJ1-3; D remains unclear. The CDR3 is 10 residues long. Germline V gene sequence: CDR1 LNHDA, CDR2 SQIVND (reference sequence). Deletions cut 8 bases from V and 7 bases from J, with 6 bases between. For the CDR3, the DNA is TGTGCCAGTGGCCCGAACACCATATATTTT. Translating gives CASGPNTIYF.

On this clone: The same CDR3 is also encoded by other DNA sequences in this sample. This chain joins TRBV6-6 and TRBJ2-1; D gene ambiguous. The V end lost 0 bases, the J end lost 7 bases, and 4 bases lay between the germline ends. The CDR3 covers 12 residues. CDR1 MNHNY and CDR2 SVGAGI come from the germline V gene (reference sequence). CDR3 residues: CASSYSGNEQFF. DNA for the CDR3: TGTGCCAGCAGTTACTCGGGTAATGAGCAGTTCTTC.

The chain joins TRBV25-1 to TRBJ1-4; a possible D gene is TRBD1 (6 bases). The CDR3 covers 14 residues. The V end lost 5 bases, the J end lost 4 bases, and 11 bases lay between the germline ends. CDR1 and CDR2 from the germline V gene are MGHDK and SYGVNS. The CDR3 DNA is TGTGCCAGCAGTCGGACAGCCATTAATGAAAAACTGTTTTTT. Its translation is CASSRTAINEKLFF.

The chain joins TRBV28 to TRBJ2-7, with D perhaps matching TRBD1 or TRBD2 (5 bases each). Germline lookup yields CDR1 MDHEN and CDR2 SYDVKM. This CDR3 has 13 amino acids. Deletions cut 6 bases from V and 4 bases from J, with 13 bases between. CDR3 in amino acids: CASSPSGRYEQYF. The CDR3 coding sequence is TGTGCCAGCAGCCCCTCAGGGAGATACGAGCAGTACTTC.

In DNA, the CDR3 is TGTGCCAGCAGTGGAACAGAGTCCTACGAGCAGTACTTC. It translates to CASSGTESYEQYF. The chain carries TRBV25-1 and TRBJ2-7; D remains unclear. V was shortened by 4 bases and J by 1 base, with 8 bases between the two germline ends. The CDR3 length is 13 residues. CDR1 and CDR2 from the germline V gene are MGHDK and SYGVNS.

The chain recombines TRBV10-3 with TRBJ2-7; TRBD2 agrees at 11 bases. CDR1 is ENHRY, CDR2 SYGVKD, per germline. This CDR3 contains 15 residues. With V trimmed by 2 bases and J by 3 bases, 3 bases remained unmatched. The CDR3, as DNA: TGTGCCATCAGTGAGCTGACTAGCGGGAACTACGAGCAGTACTTC. This encodes CAISELTSGNYEQYF.

This sequence joins TRBV27 and TRBJ2-1; 9 positions agree with TRBD1. There are 13 residues in the CDR3. V gave up 4 bases and J gave up 15 bases; unmatched junction bases: 10. CDR1 and CDR2 from the germline V gene are MNHEY and SMNVEV (reference sequence). The CDR3 nucleotides read TGTGCCAGCAGTTACCCCGTGGGGACAGGGCTGTTCTTC. This gives the protein CASSYPVGTGLFF.

J is TRBJ1-2 and V is TRBV29-1, with D maybe TRBD1 (5 bases). The CDR3 totals 12 residues. V gave up 4 bases and J gave up 8 bases, with 14 bases separating them. The germline gives CDR1 SQVTM, CDR2 ANQGSEA. CDR3 protein: CSVAIGVGGYTF. The DNA for the CDR3 is TGCAGCGTTGCTATAGGGGTAGGAGGCTACACCTTC. Based on the CDR3 plus reference TRBV29-1 and TRBJ1-2, the full variable domain is SAVISQKPSRDICQRGTSLTIQCQVDSQVTMMFWYRQQPGQSLTLIATANQGSEATYESGFVIDKFPISRPNLTFSTLTVSNMSPEDSSIYLCSVAIGVGGYTFGSGTRLTVV.

The chain recombines TRBV10-3 with TRBJ2-7, with 12 bases identical to TRBD2. Per germline, CDR1 ENHRY and CDR2 SYGVKD. Trimming took 6 bases from V and 0 from J; bases not matched to a gene: 6. The CDR3 sequence is 16 residues long. The CDR3 reads CAIRAQTSGSSYEQYF. As DNA, the CDR3 is TGTGCCATCAGGGCTCAGACTAGCGGGAGCTCCTACGAGCAGTACTTC.

J is TRBJ2-1 and V is TRBV19; D assignment may be TRBD1 or TRBD2 (5 bases each). Germline V gene data show CDR1 as LNHDA and CDR2 as SQIVND (reference sequence). Trimming took 1 base from V and 3 from J, leaving 19 bases between them. The CDR3 length is 18 residues. The CDR3 sequence is CASSIAQIGARRYNEQFF. The CDR3 bases are TGTGCCAGTAGTATAGCCCAGATCGGGGCTCGGCGCTACAATGAGCAGTTCTTC. The full variable domain, its missing parts supplied by reference TRBV19 and TRBJ2-1, is DGGITQSPKYLFRKEGQNVTLSCEQNLNHDAMYWYRQDPGQGLRLIYYSQIVNDFQKGDIAEGYSVSREKKESFPLTVTSAQKNPTAFYLCASSIAQIGARRYNEQFFGPGTRLTVL.

The genes are TRBV13 and TRBJ2-7; 14 positions agree with TRBD2. This CDR3 comprises 17 residues. The ends lost 1 base at V and 5 bases at J; junction bases unmatched: 7. The germline gives CDR1 PRHDT, CDR2 FYEKMQ (reference sequence). Written as DNA, the CDR3 is TGTGCCAGCAGCTTAGCTGGACTAGCGGGAGGTAGCGACGAGCAGTACTTC. This translates into CASSLAGLAGGSDEQYF.

The J gene is TRBJ1-5, the V gene TRBV4-1, with D uncertain. Trimming removed 1 base at V and 3 bases at J, with 22 bases between. Germline V gives CDR1 MGHRA, CDR2 YSYEKL. The CDR3 consists of 19 residues. The chain's CDR3 is CASSQVPPVRAPYNQPQHF. The CDR3 DNA is TGCGCCAGCAGCCAAGTCCCCCCGGTGAGGGCCCCATACAATCAGCCCCAGCATTTT.

The chain couples TRBV5-4 to TRBJ1-2, with D unclear. The V gene's germline CDR1 is SGHNT and CDR2 YYREEE (reference sequence). V lost 0 bases and J lost 7, with 22 bases in between. The CDR3 is 17 residues long. In nucleotides, the CDR3 is TGTGCCAGCAGCTTGGAGCGTATTGGTTGGGGTATACGTGGCTACACCTTC. Protein sequence: CASSLERIGWGIRGYTF.

The chain employs TRBV7-2 and TRBJ1-1; 9 bases map to TRBD1. V lost 3 bases to trimming and J lost 1 base; unmatched junction nucleotides: 3. The CDR3 has 15 residues. In germline, CDR1 is SGHTA, CDR2 FQGNSA. CDR3 protein: CASSFTGGGNTEAFF. The CDR3 DNA follows: TGTGCCAGCAGCTTCACAGGGGGCGGGAACACTGAAGCTTTCTTT.

The chain is built from TRBV6-5 and TRBJ2-1; 7 nucleotides line up with TRBD1. The CDR3 sequence is 16 residues long. The trim removed 0 bases at V and 8 bases at J, leaving 10 bases unmatched. The germline CDR1 and CDR2 sequences are MNHEY and SVGAGI. CDR3 region: CASSYSWDSTSHEQFF. In DNA form, the CDR3 reads TGTGCCAGCAGTTACTCATGGGACAGTACAAGCCATGAGCAGTTCTTC.

The chain recombines TRBV11-2 with TRBJ2-5; maybe TRBD1 (6 bases). CDR3 length: 15 residues. Germline V gives CDR1 SGHAT, CDR2 FQNNGV. V was pared by 6 bases and J by 2 bases, with 16 bases between. The CDR3 spells CASRNPQGSQETQYF. CDR3 in DNA: TGTGCCAGCAGAAACCCCCAGGGGAGTCAAGAGACCCAGTACTTC. The full variable domain, its missing parts supplied by reference TRBV11-2 and TRBJ2-5, is EAGVAQSPRYKIIEKRQSVAFWCNPISGHATLYWYQQILGQGPKLLIQFQNNGVVDDSQLPKDRFSAERLKGVDSTLKIQPAKLEDSAVYLCASRNPQGSQETQYFGPGTRLLVL.

This chain uses TRBV6-6 with TRBJ1-2; D is unclear. Trimming pared 6 bases from V and 4 bases from J, leaving 9 bases between. Germline assignment: CDR1 MNHNY and CDR2 SVGAGI (reference sequence). The CDR3 contains 12 residues. As DNA, the CDR3 is TGTGCCAGCAGATCTGACTTCTATGGCTACACCTTC. It specifies CASRSDFYGYTF.

The rearrangement links TRBV28 to TRBJ1-4, with D unclear. This CDR3 is built from 16 residues. V was trimmed by 5 bases and J by 3 bases, leaving 16 bases between them. CDR1 is MDHEN and CDR2 is SYDVKM in the germline V gene. The CDR3 sequence: CASSQNVQAPNEKLFF. The DNA of the CDR3 is TGTGCCAGCAGTCAGAACGTGCAGGCTCCTAATGAAAAACTGTTTTTT.

V is TRBV7-9 and J is TRBJ2-2; 9 nucleotides match TRBD2. CDR3 length: 16 residues. Trimming took 5 bases from V and 6 from J; bases not matched to a gene: 10. Germline loops: CDR1 SEHNR, CDR2 FQNEAQ (reference sequence). The CDR3 nucleotides are TGTGCCAGCAGCCCGACTTCCGGCGGGAGGGCCGGGGAGCTGTTTTTT. Amino acid sequence: CASSPTSGGRAGELFF. Full variable domain (rest looked up from reference TRBV7-9 and TRBJ2-2): DTGVSQNPRHKITKRGQNVTFRCDPISEHNRLYWYRQTLGQGPEFLTYFQNEAQLEKSRLLSDRFSAERPKGSFSTLEIQRTEQGDSAMYLCASSPTSGGRAGELFFGEGSRLTVL.